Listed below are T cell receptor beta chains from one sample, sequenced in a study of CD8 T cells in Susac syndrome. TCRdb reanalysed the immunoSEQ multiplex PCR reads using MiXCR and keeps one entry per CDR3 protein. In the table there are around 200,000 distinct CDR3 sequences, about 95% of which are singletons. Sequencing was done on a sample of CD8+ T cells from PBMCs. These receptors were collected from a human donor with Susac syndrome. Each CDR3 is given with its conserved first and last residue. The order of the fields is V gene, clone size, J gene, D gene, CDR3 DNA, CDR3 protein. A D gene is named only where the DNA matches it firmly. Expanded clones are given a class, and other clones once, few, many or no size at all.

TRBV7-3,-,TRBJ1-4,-,TGTGCCAGCAGCTTAACCGAGTGTTCGGAAAAACTGTTTTTT,CASSLTECSEKLFF
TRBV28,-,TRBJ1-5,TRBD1,TGTGCCAGTCGGGACAGGGGGAGCAATCAGCCCCAGCATTTT,CASRDRGSNQPQHF
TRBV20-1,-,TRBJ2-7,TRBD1,TGCAGTGCTGCGCGGACAGGGAGCGAGCAGTACTTC,CSAARTGSEQYF
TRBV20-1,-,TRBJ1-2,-,TGCAGTGCTACAGCCAGGACGGTCTATGGCTACACCTTC,CSATARTVYGYTF
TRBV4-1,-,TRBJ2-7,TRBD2,TGCGCCAGCAGCCGTCTACTAGCGGACCAGGGGGAGCAGTACTTC,CASSRLLADQGEQYF
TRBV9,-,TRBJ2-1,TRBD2,TGTGCCAGCAGCGCAGGACTAGCGGGATATGAGCAGTTCTTC,CASSAGLAGYEQFF
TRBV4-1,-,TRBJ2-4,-,TGCGCCAGCAGCCAAAGCCGGGTAGCCAAAAACATTCAGTACTTC,CASSQSRVAKNIQYF
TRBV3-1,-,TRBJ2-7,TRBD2,TGTGCCGGCAGCCAAGAACACCGAGCGGGGCCCCTCTCCTACGAGCAGTACTTC,CAGSQEHRAGPLSYEQYF
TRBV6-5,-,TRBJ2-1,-,TGTGCCAGCAGTTACCGGCAAACCTCCTACAATGAGCAGTTCTTC,CASSYRQTSYNEQFF
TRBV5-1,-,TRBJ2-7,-,TGCGCCAGCACCCTCGGGATAGGGAGGCCCGGCCGTTACGAGCAGTACTTC,CASTLGIGRPGRYEQYF
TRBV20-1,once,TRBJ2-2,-,TGCAGTGCCTCGGGACTCGGGGAGCTGTTTTTT,CSASGLGELFF
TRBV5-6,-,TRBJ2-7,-,TGTGCCAGCAGCTTCCTCGACTGGGCTTCCTACGAGCAGTACTTC,CASSFLDWASYEQYF
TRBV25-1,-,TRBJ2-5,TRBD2,TGTGCCAGCAGGGGGGGGACCGAGGACGTTAACGCGGAGACCCAGTACTTC,CASRGGTEDVNAETQYF
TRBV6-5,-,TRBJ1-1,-,TGTGCCAGCAGTTACAGGTTTAACACTGAAGCTTTCTTT,CASSYRFNTEAFF
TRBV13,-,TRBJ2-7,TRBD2,TGTGCCAGCAGCGGACTAGCGGGAGCATTGTCCTACGAGCAGTACTTC,CASSGLAGALSYEQYF
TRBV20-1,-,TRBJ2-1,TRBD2,TGCAGTGCTGAATACCTAGCGGGGGGGAGCTATGAGCAGTTCTTC,CSAEYLAGGSYEQFF
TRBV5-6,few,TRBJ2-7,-,TGTGCCAGCAGCTTAGGTCCAGCCTACGAGCAGTACTTC,CASSLGPAYEQYF
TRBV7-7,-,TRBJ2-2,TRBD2,TGTGCTAGCAGCTTAGAGCGGGAAGGGGAGCTGTTTTTT,CASSLEREGELFF
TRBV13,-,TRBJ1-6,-,TGTGCCAGCAGCGCCGCCGGGGCCCGGCTAAATTCACCCCTCCACTTT,CASSAAGARLNSPLHF
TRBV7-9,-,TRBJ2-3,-,TGTGCCACCCAATTGAGCACAGATACGCAGTATTTT,CATQLSTDTQYF
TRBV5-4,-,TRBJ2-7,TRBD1,TGTGCCAGCAGCTTGCAGATCGGGACAGGGACCTACGAGCAGTACTTC,CASSLQIGTGTYEQYF
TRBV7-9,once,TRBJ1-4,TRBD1,TGTGCCAGCAGCTTAACGGGACAGCTAAATGAAAAACTGTTTTTT,CASSLTGQLNEKLFF
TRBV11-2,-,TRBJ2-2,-,TGTGCCAGCAACGTATTTGGACAGATGAACACCGGGGAGCTGTTTTTT,CASNVFGQMNTGELFF
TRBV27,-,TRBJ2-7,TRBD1,TGTGCCAGCAGTTACGATTTCGGGACAGGCTTCTACGAGCAGTACTTC,CASSYDFGTGFYEQYF
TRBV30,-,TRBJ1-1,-,TGTGCCTGGAGTGTATCCAAAAACACTGAAGCTTTCTTT,CAWSVSKNTEAFF
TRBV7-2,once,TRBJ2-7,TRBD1,TGTGCCAGCAGCTTAGATAGGGGACAGGGTTTATACGAGCAGTACTTC,CASSLDRGQGLYEQYF
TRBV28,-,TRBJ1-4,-,TGTGCCAGCAGTTTAAGGGCGGACAGTTTAGGGGAAAAACTGTTTTTT,CASSLRADSLGEKLFF
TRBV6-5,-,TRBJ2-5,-,TGTGCCAGCAGTTACTCGACCTCAGGGGAGACCCAGTACTTC,CASSYSTSGETQYF
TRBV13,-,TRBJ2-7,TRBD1,TGTGCCAGCAGCGCCCCGGGACAGCTCTTTGACGAGCAGTACTTC,CASSAPGQLFDEQYF
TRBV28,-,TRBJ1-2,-,TGTGCCAGCAGTCCGACAGCCTCTCCGGGCTACACCTTC,CASSPTASPGYTF
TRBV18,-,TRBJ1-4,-,TGTGCCAGCTCACTTAGCAAGGAGGGAACTAATGAAAAACTGTTTTTT,CASSLSKEGTNEKLFF
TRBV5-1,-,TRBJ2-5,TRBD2,TGCGCCAGCACGGAAGGACTAGCGGGGGGTCAAGAGACCCAGTACTTC,CASTEGLAGGQETQYF
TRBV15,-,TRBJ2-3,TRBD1,TGTGCCACCAGCGCAAGACAGGGGGCCACAGATACGCAGTATTTT,CATSARQGATDTQYF
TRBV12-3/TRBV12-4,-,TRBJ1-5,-,TGTGCCAGCTCTCGGGGTAGTCAGCCCCAGCATTTT,CASSRGSQPQHF